This is a list of T cell receptor beta chains from one sample in a study of response to subunit inactivated influenza vaccine. In TCRdb, the RT-PCR reads were re-called with MiXCR into one record per CDR3 protein. The data hold fewer than 800,000 distinct CDR3 sequences, with around 14% observed a single time. This sample comprised PBMCs from blood, obtained about 11 days after vaccination. Receptors originate from a man in his fifties who received an inactivated influenza vaccine. The CDR3 runs from the conserved cysteine through the conserved F or W. D genes are given only for firm matches. Part of the rows lack a size; the others show once, few, many or a class for expanded clones.

j_gene | v_gene | d_gene | abundance | CDR3aa | CDR3nt
TRBJ2-7 | TRBV3-1 | TRBD2 | many | CASSQNGGGLGYEQYF | TGTGCCAGCAGCCAAAACGGCGGGGGGCTGGGCTACGAGCAGTACTTC
TRBJ2-5 | TRBV6-5 | . | . | CASSYSTRVRDIETQYF | TGTGCCAGCAGTTACTCCACCCGCGTCAGGGATATAGAGACCCAGTACTTC
TRBJ2-2 | TRBV5-6 | . | . | CASSPPRRGNTGELFF | TGTGCCAGCAGCCCGCCCAGGCGGGGGAACACCGGGGAGCTGTTTTTT
TRBJ2-1 | TRBV5-4 | . | . | CASSLSPASVEQFF | TGTGCCAGCAGCTTGAGTCCGGCCAGTGTTGAGCAGTTCTTC
TRBJ1-1 | TRBV6-1 | . | . | CASTPDLTSTEAFF | TGTGCCAGCACTCCCGACTTAACAAGCACTGAAGCTTTCTTT
TRBJ2-5 | TRBV18 | . | few | CASSPGAGETQYF | TGTGCCAGCTCACCAGGGGCTGGGGAGACCCAGTACTTC
TRBJ2-1 | TRBV12-3/TRBV12-4 | . | . | CASSLLGEREQFF | TGTGCCAGCAGTTTGCTTGGGGAGAGGGAGCAGTTCTTC
TRBJ1-4 | TRBV5-4 | . | few | CASSSDSLNEKLFF | TGTGCCAGCTCTTCTGACAGTTTAAATGAAAAACTGTTTTTT
TRBJ2-5 | TRBV28 | . | . | CASSPSGNEETQYF | TGTGCCAGCAGTCCCTCCGGGAACGAAGAGACCCAGTACTTC
TRBJ2-7 | TRBV5-1 | TRBD1 | few | CASSYGTGDFDEQYF | TGCGCCAGCAGCTACGGGACAGGGGACTTCGACGAGCAGTACTTC
TRBJ2-2 | TRBV4-3 | TRBD1 | few | CASSLGQGRAGELFF | TGCGCCAGCAGCCTGGGACAGGGGAGGGCCGGGGAGCTGTTTTTT
TRBJ2-3 | TRBV29-1 | TRBD1 | . | CSVETGSVQDTQYF | TGCAGCGTTGAGACAGGGTCAGTTCAAGATACGCAGTATTTT
TRBJ2-5 | TRBV20-1 | . | few | CSARGDGGYQETQYF | TGCAGTGCTAGGGGCGACGGGGGTTACCAAGAGACCCAGTACTTC
TRBJ2-3 | TRBV29-1 | . | . | CSVTRTVWGTDTQYF | TGCAGCGTTACACGGACAGTCTGGGGCACAGATACGCAGTATTTT
TRBJ2-1 | TRBV11-3 | . | few | CASSLGAGREQFF | TGTGCCAGCAGCTTAGGGGCAGGGCGTGAGCAGTTCTTC
TRBJ1-2 | TRBV12-3/TRBV12-4 | . | many | CASSGGAGSYGYTF | TGTGCCAGCAGCGGTGGAGCAGGGTCCTATGGCTACACCTTC
TRBJ2-1 | TRBV10-3 | . | . | CAISRDNNEQFF | TGTGCCATCAGCAGGGATAACAATGAGCAGTTCTTC
TRBJ2-4 | TRBV11-3 | TRBD1 | . | CASSFGQGNIQYF | TGTGCCAGCAGCTTCGGACAGGGAAACATTCAGTACTTC
TRBJ2-5 | TRBV7-9 | . | . | CASSKGLLETQYF | TGTGCCAGCAGCAAGGGCCTTCTGGAGACCCAGTACTTC
TRBJ1-1 | TRBV12-3/TRBV12-4 | . | many | CASSFMGVGTEAFF | TGTGCCAGCAGTTTCATGGGGGTAGGGACTGAAGCTTTCTTT
TRBJ2-7 | TRBV6-1 | . | few | CASSGIRSSYEQYF | TGTGCCAGCAGTGGAATAAGGAGCTCCTACGAGCAGTACTTC
TRBJ1-4 | TRBV6-5 | TRBD1 | few | CASSYSGTGPNEKLFF | TGTGCCAGCAGTTACTCGGGGACAGGGCCTAATGAAAAACTGTTTTTT
TRBJ2-3 | TRBV7-2 | TRBD2 | . | CASSPGLAGVFTDTQYF | TGTGCCAGCAGCCCCGGACTAGCGGGAGTTTTCACAGATACGCAGTATTTT
TRBJ2-3 | TRBV6-5 | . | few | CASSYLGRRDTQYF | TGTGCCAGCAGTTACCTTGGGAGGCGAGATACGCAGTATTTT
TRBJ2-1 | TRBV10-3 | TRBD2 | . | CAITSTSGGSNHEQFF | TGTGCCATCACCTCCACAAGCGGGGGATCAAATCACGAGCAGTTCTTC
TRBJ2-4 | TRBV20-1 | TRBD2 | few | CSARRLAGEKNIQYF | TGCAGTGCCAGGCGACTAGCGGGGGAGAAAAACATTCAGTACTTC
TRBJ2-5 | TRBV7-2 | TRBD1 | . | CASSPYSFWTGQETQYF | TGTGCCAGCAGCCCATACTCCTTTTGGACAGGGCAAGAGACCCAGTACTTC
TRBJ2-1 | TRBV7-9 | . | . | CASSFGGTYNEQFF | TGTGCCAGCAGCTTTGGGGGTACCTACAATGAGCAGTTCTTC
TRBJ1-2 | TRBV7-2 | . | few | CASSLDPGQLSGYTF | TGTGCCAGCAGCTTAGATCCCGGACAGCTTTCTGGCTACACCTTC
TRBJ1-5 | TRBV6-2/TRBV6-3 | . | few | CASSLRTVLGNQPQHF | TGTGCCAGCAGTCTCCGGACGGTTTTGGGCAATCAGCCCCAGCATTTT
TRBJ1-2 | TRBV6-1 | . | few | CASINLGAGLNYGYTF | TGTGCCAGCATCAACCTGGGGGCAGGGCTGAACTATGGCTACACCTTC
TRBJ2-1 | TRBV12-3/TRBV12-4 | . | . | CANSSGSFSYNEQFF | TGTGCCAACAGTAGTGGGAGTTTTAGTTACAATGAGCAGTTCTTC
TRBJ1-6 | TRBV20-1 | TRBD1 | many | CSARAGQGNSPLHF | TGCAGTGCTAGGGCAGGACAGGGGAATTCACCCCTCCACTTT
TRBJ1-1 | TRBV3-1 | . | many | CASSQRNTEAFF | TGTGCCAGCAGCCAAAGAAACACTGAAGCTTTCTTT
TRBJ2-1 | TRBV7-9 | TRBD2 | . | CASSLPGLAGNNEQFF | TGTGCCAGCAGCCTACCGGGACTAGCGGGGAACAATGAGCAGTTCTTC
TRBJ2-7 | TRBV7-2 | . | few | CASSLDGTPYEQYF | TGTGCCAGCAGCTTAGATGGGACACCCTACGAGCAGTACTTC
TRBJ2-3 | TRBV2 | . | few | CASTWSAGHVDTQYF | TGTGCCAGCACTTGGTCGGCGGGACATGTTGATACGCAGTATTTT
TRBJ2-1 | TRBV29-1 | . | . | CSAEGRWGLNEQFF | TGCAGCGCGGAGGGGCGGTGGGGGCTGAATGAGCAGTTCTTC
TRBJ1-1 | TRBV3-1 | . | . | CASSRLGGSDTEAFF | TGTGCCAGCAGCCGCCTTGGGGGGAGCGACACTGAAGCTTTCTTT
TRBJ2-1 | TRBV4-3 | TRBD2 | few | CASSPTSGTANEQFF | TGCGCCAGCAGTCCAACTAGCGGGACTGCCAATGAGCAGTTCTTC
TRBJ2-7 | TRBV30 | . | few | CAWSVGRLNYEQYF | TGTGCCTGGAGTGTCGGGCGGTTAAACTACGAGCAGTACTTC
TRBJ2-3 | TRBV11-2 | . | . | CASSPGVGDTQYF | TGTGCCAGCAGCCCTGGTGTGGGAGATACGCAGTATTTT
TRBJ2-3 | TRBV20-1 | TRBD1 | . | CSARGLGQGTDTQYF | TGCAGTGCTAGAGGACTGGGACAGGGCACAGATACGCAGTATTTT
TRBJ2-1 | TRBV29-1 | TRBD2 | many | CSVYNSGGDYYNEQFF | TGCAGCGTCTACAATAGCGGGGGGGATTACTACAATGAGCAGTTCTTC
TRBJ1-6 | TRBV4-1 | . | . | CASSQREGTDNSPLHF | TGCGCCAGCAGCCAGAGGGAGGGAACGGATAATTCACCCCTCCACTTT
TRBJ1-5 | TRBV20-1 | . | . | CSTGTQEPQHF | TGCAGTACGGGGACCCAGGAGCCCCAGCATTTT
TRBJ2-2 | TRBV24-1 | . | few | CATSDPAGRDTGELFF | TGTGCCACCAGTGACCCCGCGGGGAGAGACACCGGGGAGCTGTTTTTT
TRBJ2-7 | TRBV19 | TRBD2 | . | CASSMFVTSVAYEQYF | TGTGCCAGTAGTATGTTTGTTACTAGCGTTGCCTACGAGCAGTACTTC